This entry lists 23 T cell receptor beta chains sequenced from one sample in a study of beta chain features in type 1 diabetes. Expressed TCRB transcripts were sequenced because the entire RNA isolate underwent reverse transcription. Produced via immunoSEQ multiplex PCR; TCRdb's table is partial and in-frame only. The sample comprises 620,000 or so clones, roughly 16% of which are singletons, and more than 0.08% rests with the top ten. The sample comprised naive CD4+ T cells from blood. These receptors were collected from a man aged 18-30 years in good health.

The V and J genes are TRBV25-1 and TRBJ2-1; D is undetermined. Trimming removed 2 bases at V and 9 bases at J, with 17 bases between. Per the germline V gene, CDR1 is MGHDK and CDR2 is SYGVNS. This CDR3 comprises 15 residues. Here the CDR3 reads CASSELQQTIIEQFF. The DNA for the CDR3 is TGTGCCAGCAGTGAACTACAGCAAACTATCATTGAGCAGTTCTTC.

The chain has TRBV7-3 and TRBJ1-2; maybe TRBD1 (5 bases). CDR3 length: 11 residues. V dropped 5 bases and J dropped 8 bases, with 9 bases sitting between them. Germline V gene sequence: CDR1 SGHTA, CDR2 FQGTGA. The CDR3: CASSPEGGYTF. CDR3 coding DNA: TGTGCCAGCAGCCCCGAGGGGGGCTACACCTTC.

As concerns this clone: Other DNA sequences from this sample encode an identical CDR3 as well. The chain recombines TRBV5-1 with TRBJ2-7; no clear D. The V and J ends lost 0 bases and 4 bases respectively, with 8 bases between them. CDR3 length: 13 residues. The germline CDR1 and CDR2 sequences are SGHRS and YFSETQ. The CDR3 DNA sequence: TGCGCCAGCAGCTTGGCCCAGTCATACGAGCAGTACTTC. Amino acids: CASSLAQSYEQYF.

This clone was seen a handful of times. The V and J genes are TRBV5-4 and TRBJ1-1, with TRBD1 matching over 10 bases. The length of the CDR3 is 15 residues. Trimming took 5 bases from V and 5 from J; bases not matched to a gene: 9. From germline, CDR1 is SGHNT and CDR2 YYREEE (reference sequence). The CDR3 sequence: CASRTGTGVRTEAFF. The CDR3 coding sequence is TGTGCCAGCAGAACCGGGACAGGGGTCAGGACTGAAGCTTTCTTT. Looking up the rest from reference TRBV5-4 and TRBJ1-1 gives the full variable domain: ETGVTQSPTHLIKTRGQQVTLRCSSQSGHNTVSWYQQALGQGPQFIFQYYREEENGRGNFPPRFSGLQFPNYSSELNVNALELDDSALYLCASRTGTGVRTEAFFGQGTRLTVV.

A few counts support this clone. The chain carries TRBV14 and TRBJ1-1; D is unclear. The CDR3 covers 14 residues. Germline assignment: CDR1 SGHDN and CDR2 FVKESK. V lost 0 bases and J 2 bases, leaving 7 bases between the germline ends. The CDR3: CASSQEILNTEAFF. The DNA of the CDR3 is TGTGCCAGCAGCCAAGAGATTCTAAACACTGAAGCTTTCTTT.

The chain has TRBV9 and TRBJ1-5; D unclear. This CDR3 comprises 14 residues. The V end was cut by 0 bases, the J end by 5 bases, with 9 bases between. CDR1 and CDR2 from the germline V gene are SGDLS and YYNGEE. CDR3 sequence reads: CASSVGLRDQPQHF. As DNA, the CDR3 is TGTGCCAGCAGCGTAGGCCTGAGGGATCAGCCCCAGCATTTT.

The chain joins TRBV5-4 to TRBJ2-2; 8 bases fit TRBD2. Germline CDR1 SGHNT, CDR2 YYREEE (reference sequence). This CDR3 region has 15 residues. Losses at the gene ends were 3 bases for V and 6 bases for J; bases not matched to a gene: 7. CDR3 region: CASSSGTRDSGELFF. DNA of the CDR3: TGTGCCAGCAGCTCGGGGACTAGAGATTCCGGGGAGCTGTTTTTT.

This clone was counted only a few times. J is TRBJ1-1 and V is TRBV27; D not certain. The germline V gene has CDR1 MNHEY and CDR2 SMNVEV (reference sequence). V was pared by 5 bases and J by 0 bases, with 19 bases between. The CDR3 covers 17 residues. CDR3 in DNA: TGTGCCAGCAGTATCACCCCTCGGACTGTGATGAACACTGAAGCTTTCTTT. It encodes CASSITPRTVMNTEAFF.

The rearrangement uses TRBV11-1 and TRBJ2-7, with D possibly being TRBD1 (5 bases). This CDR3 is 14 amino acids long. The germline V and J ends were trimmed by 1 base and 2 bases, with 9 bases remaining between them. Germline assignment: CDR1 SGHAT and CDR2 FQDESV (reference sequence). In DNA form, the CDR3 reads TGTGCCAGCAGCTTAGGTGGACATCCCTACGAGCAGTACTTC. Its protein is CASSLGGHPYEQYF.

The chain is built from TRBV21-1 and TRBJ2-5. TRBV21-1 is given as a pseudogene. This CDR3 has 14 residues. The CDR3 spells CASSKDPAQETQYF. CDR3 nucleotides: TGTGCCAGCAGCAAAGACCCAGCACAAGAGACCCAGTACTTC.

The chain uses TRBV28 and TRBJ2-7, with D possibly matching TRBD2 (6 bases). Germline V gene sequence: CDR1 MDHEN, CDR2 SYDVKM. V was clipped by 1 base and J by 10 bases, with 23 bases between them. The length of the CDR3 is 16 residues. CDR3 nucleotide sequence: TGTGCCAGCAGTTTATTCCCGTCCCCGCCACGGGACTCACAGTACTTC. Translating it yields CASSLFPSPPRDSQYF.

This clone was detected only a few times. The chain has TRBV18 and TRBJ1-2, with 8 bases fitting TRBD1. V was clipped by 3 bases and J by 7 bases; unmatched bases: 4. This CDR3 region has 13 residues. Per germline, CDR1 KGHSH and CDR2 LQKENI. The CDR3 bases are TGTGCCAGCTCACCGGACAGGGCGGGTGGCTACACCTTC. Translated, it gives CASSPDRAGGYTF. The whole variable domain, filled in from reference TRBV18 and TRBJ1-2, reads NAGVMQNPRHLVRRRGQEARLRCSPMKGHSHVYWYRQLPEEGLKFMVYLQKENIIDESGMPKERFSAEFPKEGPSILRIQQVVRGDSAAYFCASSPDRAGGYTFGSGTRLTVV.

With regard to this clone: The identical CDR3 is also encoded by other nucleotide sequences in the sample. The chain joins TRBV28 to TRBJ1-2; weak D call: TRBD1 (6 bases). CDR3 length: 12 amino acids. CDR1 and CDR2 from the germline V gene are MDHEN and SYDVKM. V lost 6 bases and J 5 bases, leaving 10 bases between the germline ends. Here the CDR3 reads CASSRGQYGYTF. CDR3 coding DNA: TGTGCCAGCAGCCGCGGACAGTATGGCTACACCTTC.

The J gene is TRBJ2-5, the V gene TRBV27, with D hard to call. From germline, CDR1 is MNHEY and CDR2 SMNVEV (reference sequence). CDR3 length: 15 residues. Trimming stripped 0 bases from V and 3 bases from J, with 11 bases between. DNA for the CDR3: TGTGCCAGCAGTTTATCGGGCCAGAAAAAAGAGACCCAGTACTTC. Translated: CASSLSGQKKETQYF.

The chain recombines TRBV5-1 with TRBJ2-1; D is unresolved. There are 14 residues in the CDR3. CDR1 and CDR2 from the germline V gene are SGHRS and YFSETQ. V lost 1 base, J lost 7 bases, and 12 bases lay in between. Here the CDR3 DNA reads TGCGCCAGCAGCTTGTCTCCAAGCGAGAATGAGCAGTTCTTC. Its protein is CASSLSPSENEQFF.

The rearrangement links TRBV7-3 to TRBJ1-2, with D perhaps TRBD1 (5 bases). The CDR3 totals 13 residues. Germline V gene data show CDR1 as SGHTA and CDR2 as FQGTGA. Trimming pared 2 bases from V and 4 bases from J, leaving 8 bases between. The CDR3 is CASSLDGAYGYTF. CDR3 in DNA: TGTGCCAGCAGCTTAGACGGGGCCTATGGCTACACCTTC.

Here the CDR3 reads CASRPVFFQGTHTDTQYF. The CDR3 coding sequence is TGCGCCAGCAGACCCGTATTCTTTCAGGGCACCCACACAGATACGCAGTATTTT. This rearrangement joins TRBV4-1 to TRBJ2-3; D is possibly TRBD1 (5 bases). The CDR3 contains 18 residues. V was trimmed by 6 bases and J by 2 bases, leaving 24 bases between them. CDR1 and CDR2 from the germline V gene are MGHRA and YSYEKL.

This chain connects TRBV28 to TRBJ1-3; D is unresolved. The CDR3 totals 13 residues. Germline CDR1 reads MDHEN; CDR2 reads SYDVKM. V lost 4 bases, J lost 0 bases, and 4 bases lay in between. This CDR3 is CASSSGSGNTIYF. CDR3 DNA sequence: TGTGCCAGCAGTTCCGGCTCTGGAAACACCATATATTTT.

The CDR3 DNA reads as TGTGCCAGCAGCGTAGATCCGGGACGGTCAGAGACCCAGTACTTC. Amino acid sequence: CASSVDPGRSETQYF. This chain joins TRBV9 and TRBJ2-5; either TRBD1 or TRBD2 may supply D (5 bases each). CDR1 is SGDLS, CDR2 YYNGEE, per germline. Trimming removed 0 bases at V and 4 bases at J, with 13 bases between. This CDR3 is built from 15 residues.

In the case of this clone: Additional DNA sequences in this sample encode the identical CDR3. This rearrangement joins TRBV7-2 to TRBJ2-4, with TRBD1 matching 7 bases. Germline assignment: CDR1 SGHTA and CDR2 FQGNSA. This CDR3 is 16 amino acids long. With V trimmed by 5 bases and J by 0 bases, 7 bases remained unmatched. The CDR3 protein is CASSPGQRLAKNIQYF. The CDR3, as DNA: TGTGCCAGCAGCCCGGGACAGCGACTAGCCAAAAACATTCAGTACTTC.

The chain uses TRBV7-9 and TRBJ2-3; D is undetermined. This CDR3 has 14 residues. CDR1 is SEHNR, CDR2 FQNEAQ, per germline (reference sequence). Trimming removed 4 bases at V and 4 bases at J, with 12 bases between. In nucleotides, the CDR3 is TGTGCCAGCAGCTCTCCATCCGGGCCAGATACGCAGTATTTT. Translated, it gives CASSSPSGPDTQYF.

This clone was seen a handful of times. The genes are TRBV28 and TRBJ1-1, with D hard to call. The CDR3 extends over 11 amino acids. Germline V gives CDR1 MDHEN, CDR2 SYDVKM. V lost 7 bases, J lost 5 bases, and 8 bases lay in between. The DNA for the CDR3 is TGTGCCAGCACCGACCGAACTGAAGCTTTCTTT. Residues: CASTDRTEAFF.

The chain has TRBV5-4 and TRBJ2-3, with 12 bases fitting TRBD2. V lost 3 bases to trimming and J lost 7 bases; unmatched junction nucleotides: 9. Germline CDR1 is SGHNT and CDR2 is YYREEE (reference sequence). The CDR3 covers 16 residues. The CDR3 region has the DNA TGTGCCAGCAGCTACCAAACTAGCGGGGGGCCGAATACGCAGTATTTT. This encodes CASSYQTSGGPNTQYF.